This TCR beta chain was recovered during a study of PD-1 blockade in classical Hodgkin lymphoma. Study at large: Once every 2 weeks, patients received intravenous nivolumab at 3 mg/kg.

Every patient relapsed after autologous stem cell transplantation, and brentuximab vedotin exposure varied. Best outcomes ranged across complete response, partial response and progressive disease. Turning to this clone: Its antigen is undetermined.

This CDR3 contains 14 residues. V lost 3 bases to trimming and J lost 9 bases; unmatched junction nucleotides: 9. Germline assignment: CDR1 SGHRS and CDR2 YFSETQ. Produced via immunoSEQ multiplex PCR; TCRdb's table is partial and in-frame only. The sample consists of thousands of clones, over 70% of them appearing once. General observations from the study: CD4+ TCR diversity, unlike CD8+, climbed significantly by C4D1. After ASCT, patients who started nivolumab under 1 year later were excluded.

The sequencing here drew on peripheral blood mononuclear cells (PBMCs), taken before the second cycle of nivolumab. The sequence derives from a human donor with classical Hodgkin lymphoma. The chain carries TRBV5-1 and TRBJ2-1; 7 bases agree with TRBD2. The CDR3 here is CASSYWRESAEQFF. CDR3 DNA sequence: TGCGCCAGCAGCTATTGGCGGGAGAGCGCTGAGCAGTTCTTC.